The 21 T cell receptor beta chains below all came from one sample that was sequenced in a study of PD-1 blockade in classical Hodgkin lymphoma. TCRdb's table, derived via immunoSEQ multiplex PCR, lists solely in-frame clones and lacks some. The sample lists approximately 49,000 clones, more than 75% occurring once. Time point in this sample: cycle 4 day 1 (C4D1), after five to seven weeks of nivolumab. No patient escaped relapse after autologous stem cell transplantation, and brentuximab vedotin exposure varied. The sequencing here drew on peripheral blood mononuclear cells (PBMCs), taken before the fourth cycle of nivolumab. The receptor set was obtained from a human donor with classical Hodgkin lymphoma.

V is TRBV19 and J is TRBJ1-1; the match to TRBD1 covers 10 bases. The CDR3 runs to 16 residues. J gave up 2 bases and V 6 bases, and 9 bases lay outside the gene matches. Germline V gene sequence: CDR1 LNHDA, CDR2 SQIVND (reference sequence). CDR3 sequence reads: CASSPAGQGRNTEAFF. CDR3 nucleotides: TGTGCCAGTAGCCCAGCGGGACAGGGGAGAAACACTGAAGCTTTCTTT. Full variable domain (outside the CDR3, taken from reference TRBV19 and TRBJ1-1): DGGITQSPKYLFRKEGQNVTLSCEQNLNHDAMYWYRQDPGQGLRLIYYSQIVNDFQKGDIAEGYSVSREKKESFPLTVTSAQKNPTAFYLCASSPAGQGRNTEAFFGQGTRLTVV.

The chain recombines TRBV7-2 with TRBJ1-5, with 10 bases aligning to TRBD1. This CDR3 is 18 amino acids long. V shed 5 bases, J shed 7 bases, and the junction held 17 bases outside the gene matches. Germline CDR1 is SGHTA and CDR2 is FQGNSA. Here the CDR3 DNA reads TGTGCCAGCAGCGCGGGGGGACAGGGGACTACCTTGGGACAGCCCCAGCATTTT. Residues: CASSAGGQGTTLGQPQHF.

The chain joins TRBV7-2 to TRBJ1-2; D unclear. Per the germline V gene, CDR1 is SGHTA and CDR2 is FQGNSA. Trimming pared 5 bases from V and 0 bases from J, leaving 10 bases between. This CDR3 comprises 14 residues. The CDR3 DNA follows: TGTGCCAGCAGCGCCACCGAAGCTAACTATGGCTACACCTTC. It encodes CASSATEANYGYTF.

J is TRBJ1-1 and V is TRBV5-1; D gene unclear. The V and J ends lost 4 bases and 0 bases respectively, with 7 bases between them. Per the germline V gene, CDR1 is SGHRS and CDR2 is YFSETQ. The CDR3 totals 13 residues. The CDR3 DNA is TGCGCCAGCAGCGAGGTGATGAACACTGAAGCTTTCTTT. Residues: CASSEVMNTEAFF.

For the CDR3, the DNA is TGTGCCAGCAGCGAGGACAGGGGTAGATGGGGCACTGAAGCTTTCTTT. Amino acids: CASSEDRGRWGTEAFF. The chain links TRBV14 to TRBJ1-1; 9 bases are shared with TRBD1. The CDR3 length is 16 residues. V lost 5 bases, J lost 4 bases, and 11 bases stayed unmatched. CDR1 and CDR2 from the germline V gene are SGHDN and FVKESK. The whole variable domain, remainder taken from reference TRBV14 and TRBJ1-1, is EAGVTQFPSHSVIEKGQTVTLRCDPISGHDNLYWYRRVMGKEIKFLLHFVKESKQDESGMPNNRFLAERTGGTYSTLKVQPAELEDSGVYFCASSEDRGRWGTEAFFGQGTRLTVV.

This clone was picked up one time. The chain links TRBV23-1 to TRBJ2-2; 10 nucleotides align to TRBD2. TRBV23-1 is filed as an ORF, its function uncertain. CDR3 length: 15 amino acids. The V gene end was trimmed by 4 bases and the J gene end by 5 bases; junction bases not matched to a gene: 4. This CDR3 is CASSPGSGGTGELFF. In nucleotides, the CDR3 is TGCGCCAGCAGTCCGGGTAGCGGGGGGACCGGGGAGCTGTTTTTT.

V is TRBV20-1 and J is TRBJ2-7; D is tentatively TRBD1 or TRBD2 (5 bases each). Germline V gene sequence: CDR1 DFQATT, CDR2 SNEGSKA (reference sequence). Trimming stripped 6 bases from V and 4 bases from J, with 7 bases between. The CDR3 extends over 10 amino acids. CDR3 coding DNA: TGCAGTGCGGGGGATTACGAGCAGTACTTC. Amino acid sequence: CSAGDYEQYF.

Comments on this clone: The junction departs from the called germline gene at one end, perhaps through a read error. The rearrangement links TRBV11-2 to TRBJ1-2; weak D call: TRBD1 (5 bases). The CDR3 runs to 18 residues. Germline V gene sequence: CDR1 SGHAT, CDR2 FQNNGV. DNA for the CDR3: TGTGCCAGCAGTTTAGTTTTAGACGTTGAGGGGTTGGGCTATGGCTACACCTTC. Translation: CASSLVLDVEGLGYGYTF.

V is TRBV11-2 and J is TRBJ2-5, with a weak D call TRBD2 (6 bases). The CDR3 extends over 14 amino acids. V was cut by 5 bases and J by 4 bases, with 14 bases left in between. Germline loops: CDR1 SGHAT, CDR2 FQNNGV. The CDR3 loop reads CASSPNGDSETQYF. The CDR3 region has the DNA TGTGCCAGCAGCCCCAATGGGGACTCAGAGACCCAGTACTTC.

The chain has TRBV19 and TRBJ2-5; 7 bases are shared with TRBD1. CDR1 LNHDA and CDR2 SQIVND come from the germline V gene (reference sequence). The CDR3 extends over 13 amino acids. V gave up 6 bases and J gave up 3 bases; unmatched junction bases: 4. CDR3: CASRNRGKETQYF. In DNA, the CDR3 is TGTGCCAGTAGAAACAGGGGTAAAGAGACCCAGTACTTC. The full variable domain, its missing parts supplied by reference TRBV19 and TRBJ2-5, is DGGITQSPKYLFRKEGQNVTLSCEQNLNHDAMYWYRQDPGQGLRLIYYSQIVNDFQKGDIAEGYSVSREKKESFPLTVTSAQKNPTAFYLCASRNRGKETQYFGPGTRLLVL.

This clone has only a few counts. The chain joins TRBV19 to TRBJ1-2; 9 bases agree with TRBD1. Germline trimming cut 3 bases from V and 13 bases from J; bases unmatched to any gene: 12. Germline V gives CDR1 LNHDA, CDR2 SQIVND (reference sequence). The CDR3 sequence is 14 residues long. The CDR3 spells CASSIGTGRWESTF. CDR3 nucleotides: TGTGCCAGTAGTATCGGGACAGGGCGTTGGGAATCCACCTTC.

The chain links TRBV29-1 to TRBJ1-5; 8 positions agree with TRBD1. V dropped 4 bases and J dropped 1; count of bases not matched to a gene: 3. The CDR3 loop spans 14 amino acids. The germline CDR1 and CDR2 sequences are SQVTM and ANQGSEA. The CDR3 region is CSVAGGLSNQPQHF. The CDR3, as DNA: TGCAGCGTTGCAGGGGGCCTCAGCAATCAGCCCCAGCATTTT.

A word on this clone: At one of its ends the junction is not consistent with the germline gene, which may arise from a read error. This chain joins TRBV6-6 and TRBJ1-5, with 9 bases lining up with TRBD1. CDR3 length: 16 amino acids. Germline V gives CDR1 MNHNY, CDR2 SVGAGI (reference sequence). The CDR3 bases are TGTGCCAGCAGTTCCTCCGGGACAGGGAGCAGTCAGCCCCAGCATTTT. It yields the protein CASSSSGTGSSQPQHF.

The rearrangement links TRBV19 to TRBJ1-5; perhaps TRBD1 as D (5 bases). There are 14 residues in the CDR3. The V end was cut by 8 bases, the J end by 11 bases, with 22 bases between. The germline gives CDR1 LNHDA, CDR2 SQIVND (reference sequence). The CDR3 spells CASGGSGRRLTQHF. CDR3 in DNA: TGTGCCAGTGGGGGGTCAGGCAGGCGCCTGACCCAGCATTTT.

The chain combines TRBV5-6 with TRBJ1-6; possibly TRBD1 for D (6 bases). The V end was cut by 5 bases, the J end by 5 bases, with 14 bases between. The CDR3 contains 15 residues. Germline CDR1 is SGHDT and CDR2 is YYEEEE. The CDR3 DNA sequence: TGTGCCAGCAGAAGGGGGGCCCTGGATAATTCACCCCTCCACTTT. Protein: CASRRGALDNSPLHF.

The chain joins TRBV15 to TRBJ2-2; D could derive from TRBD1 or TRBD2 (5 bases each). Per the germline V gene, CDR1 is LNHNV and CDR2 is YYDKDF (reference sequence). Deletions cut 1 base from V and 6 bases from J, with 6 bases between. The CDR3 loop spans 13 amino acids. The CDR3 protein is CATSRAGPGELFF. CDR3 nucleotides: TGTGCCACCAGCAGAGCGGGGCCCGGGGAGCTGTTTTTT.

The chain carries TRBV28 and TRBJ1-3; no reliable D call. V was clipped by 3 bases and J by 1 base, with 7 bases between them. In germline, CDR1 is MDHEN, CDR2 SYDVKM. This CDR3 region has 14 residues. CDR3 loop: CASSLAGSGNTIYF. DNA for the CDR3: TGTGCCAGCAGTTTGGCGGGTTCTGGAAACACCATATATTTT.

The chain is built from TRBV5-4 and TRBJ2-3; maybe TRBD2 (6 bases). Trimming left V 5 bases short and J 0 bases short, with 10 bases between. CDR3 length: 14 amino acids. The germline gives CDR1 SGHNT, CDR2 YYREEE (reference sequence). CDR3 coding DNA: TGTGCCAGCAGGGGACTGGGAAGCACAGATACGCAGTATTTT. Protein: CASRGLGSTDTQYF.

The chain combines TRBV23-1 with TRBJ1-3; D ambiguous. TRBV23-1 is sorted into the ORF group, with uncertain function. Deletions cut 0 bases from V and 3 bases from J, with 12 bases between. CDR3 length: 16 amino acids. CDR3 in amino acids: CASSQSGRRDGNTIYF. The DNA of the CDR3 is TGCGCCAGCAGTCAATCGGGCCGGCGGGATGGAAACACCATATATTTT.

This clone was seen only a few times. The V and J genes are TRBV9 and TRBJ2-1; D might be TRBD2 (6 bases). CDR1 and CDR2 from the germline V gene are SGDLS and YYNGEE. The V gene lost 4 bases and the J gene lost 9 bases, with 17 bases spanning the gap. This CDR3 has 14 residues. CDR3 amino acids: CASSPSVRELEQFF. The DNA of the CDR3 is TGTGCCAGCAGCCCCTCTGTGCGGGAACTTGAGCAGTTCTTC.

V gene TRBV5-6 combines with J gene TRBJ2-3, with 7 bases identical to TRBD2. The CDR3 is 16 amino acids. V lost 0 bases and J lost 2; bases outside the gene matches: 6. In germline, CDR1 is SGHDT, CDR2 YYEEEE. CDR3 loop: CASSLGSGENTDTQYF. The CDR3 coding sequence is TGTGCCAGCAGCTTGGGGAGCGGGGAGAACACAGATACGCAGTATTTT.